What follows describes a single T cell receptor beta chain. This sample is part of a study of blood T cell repertoires in COVID-19. Profiled with immunoSEQ multiplex PCR; TCRdb holds only in-frame clones, not every one. The data contain approximately 70,000 clones, roughly 80% of them singletons. This CDR3 has 18 amino acids. The ends lost 4 bases at V and 1 base at J; junction bases unmatched: 6. Germline CDR1 SGHVS, CDR2 FQNEAQ. Sample: peripheral blood. The chain recombines TRBV7-8 with TRBJ2-3; 15 bases are shared with TRBD2. This clonotype was obtained from a woman aged 55-69 years with acute or convalescent COVID-19. The CDR3 region is CASSSLRTSGGGTDTQYF. Here the CDR3 DNA reads TGTGCCAGCAGCTCTCTCCGGACTAGCGGGGGGGGCACAGATACGCAGTATTTT.